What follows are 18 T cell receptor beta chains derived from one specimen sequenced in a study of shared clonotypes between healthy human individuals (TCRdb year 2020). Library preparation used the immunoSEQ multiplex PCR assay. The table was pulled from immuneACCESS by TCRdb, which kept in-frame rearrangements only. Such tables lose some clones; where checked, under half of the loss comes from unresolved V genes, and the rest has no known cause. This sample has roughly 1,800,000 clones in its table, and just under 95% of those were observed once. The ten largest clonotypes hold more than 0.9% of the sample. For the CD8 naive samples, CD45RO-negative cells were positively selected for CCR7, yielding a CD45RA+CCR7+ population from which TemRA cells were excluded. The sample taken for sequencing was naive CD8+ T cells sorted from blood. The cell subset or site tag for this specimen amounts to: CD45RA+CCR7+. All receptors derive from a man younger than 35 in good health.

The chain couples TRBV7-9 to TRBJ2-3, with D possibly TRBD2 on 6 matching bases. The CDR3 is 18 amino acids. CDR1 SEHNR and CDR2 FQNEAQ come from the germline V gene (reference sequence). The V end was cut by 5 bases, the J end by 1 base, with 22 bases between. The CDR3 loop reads CASSPMEGTRGRTDTQYF. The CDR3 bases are TGTGCCAGCAGCCCGATGGAAGGGACTCGGGGTCGCACAGATACGCAGTATTTT.

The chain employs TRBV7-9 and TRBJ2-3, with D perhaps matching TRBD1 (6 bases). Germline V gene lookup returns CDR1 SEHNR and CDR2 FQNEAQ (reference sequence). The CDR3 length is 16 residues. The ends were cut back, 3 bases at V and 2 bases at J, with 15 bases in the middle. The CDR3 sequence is CASSLTQGQPTDTQYF. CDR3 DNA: TGTGCCAGCAGCTTGACCCAGGGACAACCCACAGATACGCAGTATTTT.

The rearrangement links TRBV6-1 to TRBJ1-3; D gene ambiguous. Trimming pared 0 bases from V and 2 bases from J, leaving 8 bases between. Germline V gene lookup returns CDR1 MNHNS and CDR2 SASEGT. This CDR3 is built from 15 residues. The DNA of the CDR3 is TGTGCCAGCAGTGAAGCGGCAGATACTGGAAACACCATATATTTT. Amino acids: CASSEAADTGNTIYF.

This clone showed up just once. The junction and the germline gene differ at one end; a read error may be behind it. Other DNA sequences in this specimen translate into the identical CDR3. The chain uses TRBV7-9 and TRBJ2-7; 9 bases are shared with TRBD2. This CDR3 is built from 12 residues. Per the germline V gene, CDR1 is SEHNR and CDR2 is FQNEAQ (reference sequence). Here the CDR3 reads CASSLAGHEQYF. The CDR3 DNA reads TGTGCCAGCAGCCTAGCGGGACACGAGCAGTACTTC.

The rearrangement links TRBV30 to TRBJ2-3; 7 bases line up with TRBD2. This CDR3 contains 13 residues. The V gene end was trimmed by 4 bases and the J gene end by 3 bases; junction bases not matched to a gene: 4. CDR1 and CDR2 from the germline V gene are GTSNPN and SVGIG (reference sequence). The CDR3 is CAWTDGGTDTQYF. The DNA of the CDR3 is TGTGCCTGGACCGACGGGGGGACAGATACGCAGTATTTT.

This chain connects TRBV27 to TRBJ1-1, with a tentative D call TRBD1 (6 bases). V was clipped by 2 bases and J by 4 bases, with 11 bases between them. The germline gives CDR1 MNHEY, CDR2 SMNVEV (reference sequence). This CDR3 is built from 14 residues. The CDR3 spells CASSLKGGPTEAFF. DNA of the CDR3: TGTGCCAGCAGTTTAAAGGGGGGGCCCACTGAAGCTTTCTTT.

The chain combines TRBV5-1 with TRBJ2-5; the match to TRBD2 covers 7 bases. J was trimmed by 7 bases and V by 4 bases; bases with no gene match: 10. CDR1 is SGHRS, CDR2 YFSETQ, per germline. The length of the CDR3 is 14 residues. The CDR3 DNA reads TGCGCCAGCAGCCCCGAGGGAGGGTTCGGGACCCAGTACTTC. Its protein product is CASSPEGGFGTQYF.

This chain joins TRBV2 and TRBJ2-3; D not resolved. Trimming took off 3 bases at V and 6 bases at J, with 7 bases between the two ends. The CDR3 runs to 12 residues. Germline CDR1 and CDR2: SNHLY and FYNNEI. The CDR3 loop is CASSESADTQYF. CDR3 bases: TGTGCCAGCAGTGAGAGTGCGGATACGCAGTATTTT.

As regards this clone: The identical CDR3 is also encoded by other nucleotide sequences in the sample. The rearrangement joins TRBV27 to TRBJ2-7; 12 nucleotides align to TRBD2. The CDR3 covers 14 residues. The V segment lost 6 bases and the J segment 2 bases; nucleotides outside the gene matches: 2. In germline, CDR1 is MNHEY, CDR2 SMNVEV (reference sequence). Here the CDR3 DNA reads TGTGCCAGCAGGCTAGCGGGAGGGACCTACGAGCAGTACTTC. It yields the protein CASRLAGGTYEQYF.

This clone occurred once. The CDR3 DNA is TGTGCCAGCAGCTTTCCTAGCGGGGGGTCAGATACGCAGTATTTT. Translating gives CASSFPSGGSDTQYF. The chain joins TRBV11-2 to TRBJ2-3; 11 bases match TRBD2. This CDR3 is 15 amino acids long. Per the germline V gene, CDR1 is SGHAT and CDR2 is FQNNGV. Germline trimming cut 3 bases from V and 4 bases from J; bases unmatched to any gene: 3.

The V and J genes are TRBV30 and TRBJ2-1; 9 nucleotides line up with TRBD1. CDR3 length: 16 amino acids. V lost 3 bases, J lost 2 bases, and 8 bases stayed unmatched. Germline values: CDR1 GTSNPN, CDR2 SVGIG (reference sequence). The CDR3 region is CAWRGYRGLTYNEQFF. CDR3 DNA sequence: TGTGCCTGGAGAGGGTACAGGGGGCTGACCTACAATGAGCAGTTCTTC.

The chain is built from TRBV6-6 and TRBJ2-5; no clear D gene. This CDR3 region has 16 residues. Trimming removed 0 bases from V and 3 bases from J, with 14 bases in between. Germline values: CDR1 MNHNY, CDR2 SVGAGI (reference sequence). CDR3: CASSYSYGDGEETQYF. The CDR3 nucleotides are TGTGCCAGCAGTTACTCATACGGAGACGGTGAAGAGACCCAGTACTTC.

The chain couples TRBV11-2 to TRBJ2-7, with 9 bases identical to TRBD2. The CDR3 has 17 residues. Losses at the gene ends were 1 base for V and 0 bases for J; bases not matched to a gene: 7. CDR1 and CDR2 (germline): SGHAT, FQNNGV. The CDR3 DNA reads TGTGCCAGCAGCTTAGTTGCAAGCGGGGGGACCTCCTACGAGCAGTACTTC. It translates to CASSLVASGGTSYEQYF.

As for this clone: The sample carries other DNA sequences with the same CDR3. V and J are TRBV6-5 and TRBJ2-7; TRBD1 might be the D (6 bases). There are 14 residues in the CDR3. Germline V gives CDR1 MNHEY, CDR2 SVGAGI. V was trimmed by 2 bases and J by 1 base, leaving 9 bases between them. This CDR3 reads CASSYADSSYEQYF. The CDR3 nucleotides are TGTGCCAGCAGTTACGCGGACAGTTCCTACGAGCAGTACTTC.

DNA for the CDR3: TGTGCCAGCAGCCTAGCGGGAACCTCCTACAATGAGCAGTTCTTC. As protein: CASSLAGTSYNEQFF. V is TRBV5-6 and J is TRBJ2-1; 9 bases fit TRBD2. The ends lost 4 bases at V and 0 bases at J; junction bases unmatched: 2. The germline V gene encodes CDR1 SGHDT and CDR2 YYEEEE. The CDR3 has 15 amino acids.

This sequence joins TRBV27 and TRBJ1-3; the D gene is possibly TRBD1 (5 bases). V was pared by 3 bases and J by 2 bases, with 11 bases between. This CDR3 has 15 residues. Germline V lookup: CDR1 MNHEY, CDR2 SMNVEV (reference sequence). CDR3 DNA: TGTGCCAGCAGTTTGCAGGGTGCCCCTGGAAACACCATATATTTT. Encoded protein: CASSLQGAPGNTIYF.

This chain's CDR3 is CASSIGGESLNNEQFF. For the CDR3, the DNA is TGTGCCAGTAGTATAGGGGGAGAATCCCTAAACAATGAGCAGTTCTTC. The chain couples TRBV19 to TRBJ2-1, with D possibly TRBD2 on 5 matching bases. Per the germline V gene, CDR1 is LNHDA and CDR2 is SQIVND (reference sequence). The CDR3 loop spans 16 amino acids. Trimming took off 1 base at V and 5 bases at J, with 15 bases between the two ends.

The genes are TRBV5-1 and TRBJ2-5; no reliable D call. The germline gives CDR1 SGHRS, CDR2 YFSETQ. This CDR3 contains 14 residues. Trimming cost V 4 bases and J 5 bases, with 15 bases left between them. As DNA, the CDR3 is TGCGCCAGCAGCCCCGAACTATACTCGGAGACCCAGTACTTC. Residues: CASSPELYSETQYF.